The 7 T cell receptor beta chains reported below all come from one sample, sequenced in a study of identical twins. TCRdb reprocessed the 5' RACE reads with MiXCR, giving one entry per CDR3 protein. The data contain approximately 700,000 distinct CDR3 sequences, around a sixth of them singletons. These same data were also listed under a study on T cells expressing NK-cell markers.

The sequenced sample was PBMCs. Source of these receptors: a woman under 30 in good health.

The chain recombines TRBV20-1 with TRBJ2-3, with 10 positions matching TRBD2. Germline CDR1 and CDR2: DFQATT and SNEGSKA (reference sequence). J lost 4 bases, V lost 1 base, and 5 bases had no gene match. The CDR3 has 15 amino acids. CDR3 in DNA: TGCAGTGCTAGAGCGAGCGGGGGGGCCGCAGATACGCAGTATTTT. This gives the protein CSARASGGAADTQYF.

CDR3 sequence (DNA): TGTGCCAGCAGCATGCGGGGGGGCCTTCACGAGCAGTACTTC. Its protein product is CASSMRGGLHEQYF. V is TRBV7-6 and J is TRBJ2-7; 9 bases map to TRBD2. Germline V CDR1 and CDR2: SGHVS, FNYEAQ. After removal of 5 bases from V and 5 bases from J, the junction contained 7 bases not matched to a gene. The length of the CDR3 is 14 residues.

This clonotype showed up just a few times. The chain combines TRBV29-1 with TRBJ1-1; TRBD1 aligns across 7 bases. The length of the CDR3 is 13 residues. Germline V gene data show CDR1 as SQVTM and CDR2 as ANQGSEA. Trimming at V came to 0 bases and at J to 5 bases, leaving 3 bases not matched to a gene. The CDR3 sequence: CSVEEQGKTEAFF. DNA for the CDR3: TGCAGCGTTGAAGAACAGGGGAAGACTGAAGCTTTCTTT. Full variable domain (remainder filled in from reference TRBV29-1 and TRBJ1-1): SAVISQKPSRDICQRGTSLTIQCQVDSQVTMMFWYRQQPGQSLTLIATANQGSEATYESGFVIDKFPISRPNLTFSTLTVSNMSPEDSSIYLCSVEEQGKTEAFFGQGTRLTVV.

This clonotype occurred a few times. The V gene is TRBV20-1, the J gene TRBJ2-5; 12 bases match TRBD2. V lost 4 bases to trimming and J lost 5 bases; unmatched junction nucleotides: 14. Germline CDR1 reads DFQATT; CDR2 reads SNEGSKA (reference sequence). This CDR3 region has 17 residues. CDR3 residues: CSATSGGADPLGETQYF. For the CDR3, the DNA is TGCAGTGCTACTAGCGGGGGGGCGGACCCGCTAGGGGAGACCCAGTACTTC.

The V call is TRBV12-3 or TRBV12-4, the J call TRBJ1-1; no clear D. The length of the CDR3 is 15 residues. V lost 5 bases and J lost 4, with 17 bases in between. Written as DNA, the CDR3 is TGTGCCAGCAGTGGCTTTTGGGCCCGGGGCACTGAAGCTTTCTTT. Protein: CASSGFWARGTEAFF.

V usage is TRBV3-1 and J usage is TRBJ2-1; 9 positions agree with TRBD2. Per the germline V gene, CDR1 is LGHDT and CDR2 is YNNKEL (reference sequence). J gave up 2 bases and V 4 bases, and 3 bases lay outside the gene matches. This CDR3 is 15 amino acids long. CDR3 in DNA: TGTGCCAGCAGCCCCAGGACTAGCGCCTACAATGAGCAGTTCTTC. Protein product: CASSPRTSAYNEQFF.

The chain employs TRBV12-3 or TRBV12-4 and TRBJ1-1; the D is unclear. The CDR3 runs 14 residues. V shed 2 bases and J shed 7 bases, with 14 bases lying between them. Written as DNA, the CDR3 is TGTGCCAGCAGTTTACACGGTGTGTCAATTGAAGCTTTCTTT. It encodes CASSLHGVSIEAFF.